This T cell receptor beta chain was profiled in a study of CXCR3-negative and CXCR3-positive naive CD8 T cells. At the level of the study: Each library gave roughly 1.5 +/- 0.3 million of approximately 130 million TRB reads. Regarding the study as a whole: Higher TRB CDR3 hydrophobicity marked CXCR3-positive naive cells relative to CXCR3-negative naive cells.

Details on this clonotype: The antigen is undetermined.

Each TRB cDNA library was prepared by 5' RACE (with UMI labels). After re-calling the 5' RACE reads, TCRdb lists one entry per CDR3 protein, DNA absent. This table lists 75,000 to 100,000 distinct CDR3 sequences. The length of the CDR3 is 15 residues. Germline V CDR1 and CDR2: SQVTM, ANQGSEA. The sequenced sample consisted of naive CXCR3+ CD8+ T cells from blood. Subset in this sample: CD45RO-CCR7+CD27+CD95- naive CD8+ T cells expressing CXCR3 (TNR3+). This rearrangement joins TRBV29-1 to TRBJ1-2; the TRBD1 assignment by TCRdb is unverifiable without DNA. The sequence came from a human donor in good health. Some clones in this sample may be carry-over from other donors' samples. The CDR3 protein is CSVEDFLQGAYGYTF.